These T cell receptor beta chains were read from a single sample in a study of blood T cell repertoires in COVID-19. Clones were read by immunoSEQ multiplex PCR, and TCRdb kept only the in-frame ones, dropping some. The data contain about 76,000 clones, about 90% of them singletons. The material sequenced was peripheral blood. The receptor source for this set is a middle-aged man with active COVID-19. CDR3s include the opening cysteine and the closing phenylalanine or tryptophan. A D gene is named only where the DNA matches it firmly. Only some rows state a clone size, as once, few, many or a class for expanded clones.

D: TRBD1; J: TRBJ2-5; size: -; V: TRBV5-1; CDR3: CASSFTGTVQETQYF; DNA: TGCGCCAGCAGTTTTACCGGGACAGTCCAAGAGACCCAGTACTTC
D: -; J: TRBJ2-2; size: -; V: TRBV6-6; CDR3: CASNGHRAGELFF; DNA: TGTGCCAGCAACGGACATAGGGCCGGGGAGCTGTTTTTT
D: TRBD2; J: TRBJ2-1; size: -; V: TRBV19; CDR3: CASSILLAGDLYNEQFF; DNA: TGTGCCAGTAGTATATTACTAGCGGGAGACCTCTACAATGAGCAGTTCTTC
D: -; J: TRBJ2-1; size: few; V: TRBV6-2/TRBV6-3; CDR3: CASSYSSRQGRSYNEQFF; DNA: TGTGCCAGCAGTTACTCGAGTCGGCAGGGTCGCTCCTACAATGAGCAGTTCTTC
D: TRBD1; J: TRBJ2-5; size: -; V: TRBV7-2; CDR3: CASSPPGTGRETQYF; DNA: TGTGCCAGCAGCCCACCCGGGACAGGGAGAGAGACCCAGTACTTC
D: TRBD1; J: TRBJ2-3; size: -; V: TRBV9; CDR3: CASSVDGQGTGGTQYF; DNA: TGTGCCAGCAGCGTAGACGGACAGGGTACTGGTGGTACGCAGTATTTT
D: TRBD1; J: TRBJ2-4; size: once; V: TRBV7-9; CDR3: CASSFQGERDIQYF; DNA: TGTGCCAGCAGCTTTCAGGGGGAGAGGGACATTCAGTACTTC
D: -; J: TRBJ1-2; size: -; V: TRBV2; CDR3: CAMAVLNYGYTF; DNA: TGTGCCATGGCAGTTTTAAACTATGGCTACACCTTC
D: TRBD1; J: TRBJ1-2; size: -; V: TRBV2; CDR3: CASSVTQGAEYGYTF; DNA: TGTGCCAGCAGTGTAACCCAGGGGGCTGAGTATGGCTACACCTTC
D: TRBD2; J: TRBJ2-2; size: -; V: TRBV28; CDR3: CASGFNGGGAEGTGELFF; DNA: TGTGCCAGTGGATTTAACGGGGGGGGCGCTGAGGGCACCGGGGAGCTGTTTTTT
D: TRBD2; J: TRBJ2-3; size: -; V: TRBV6-4; CDR3: CASSDSRSPGLAGGPTDTQYF; DNA: TGTGCCAGCAGTGACTCGAGGTCCCCGGGACTAGCGGGAGGGCCAACAGATACGCAGTATTTT
D: TRBD2; J: TRBJ2-1; size: once; V: TRBV28; CDR3: CASSRPGLAGGESYNEQFF; DNA: TGTGCCAGCAGCAGACCTGGACTAGCGGGAGGTGAGTCCTACAATGAGCAGTTCTTC
D: -; J: TRBJ1-3; size: -; V: TRBV7-9; CDR3: CASSFERSSGNTIYF; DNA: TGTGCCAGCAGCTTCGAGAGGAGCTCTGGAAACACCATATATTTT
D: -; J: TRBJ1-2; size: once; V: TRBV5-6; CDR3: CASTPHRANYGYTF; DNA: TGTGCCAGCACCCCGCACAGGGCCAACTATGGCTACACCTTC
D: -; J: TRBJ2-5; size: -; V: TRBV7-2; CDR3: CASSPNKGDQETQYF; DNA: TGTGCCAGCAGTCCAAACAAGGGGGACCAAGAGACCCAGTACTTC
D: TRBD2; J: TRBJ2-3; size: few; V: TRBV3-1/TRBV3-2; CDR3: CASRRTSGRTDTQYF; DNA: TGTGCCAGCAGGCGGACTAGCGGGAGAACAGATACGCAGTATTTT
D: TRBD1; J: TRBJ2-7; size: -; V: TRBV6-5; CDR3: CASRIFRDRGYEQYF; DNA: TGTGCCAGCAGGATCTTCCGGGACAGGGGCTACGAGCAGTACTTC
D: TRBD1; J: TRBJ1-4; size: -; V: TRBV4-2; CDR3: CASSQGGGTGNEKLFF; DNA: TGTGCCAGCAGCCAAGGAGGGGGGACAGGGAATGAAAAACTGTTTTTT
D: -; J: TRBJ1-3; size: -; V: TRBV7-2; CDR3: CASSPGGSRGNTIYF; DNA: TGTGCCAGCAGCCCAGGCGGGAGTCGGGGAAACACCATATATTTT
D: -; J: TRBJ2-6; size: few; V: TRBV5-1; CDR3: CASSSIGGRISGANVLTF; DNA: TGCGCCAGCAGCTCCATTGGGGGCAGAATCTCTGGGGCCAACGTCCTGACTTTC
D: TRBD1; J: TRBJ2-1; size: -; V: TRBV29-1; CDR3: CSVPDRGHSSYNEQFF; DNA: TGCAGCGTCCCCGACAGGGGTCATAGCTCCTACAATGAGCAGTTCTTC
D: TRBD1; J: TRBJ1-1; size: -; V: TRBV3-1/TRBV3-2; CDR3: CASSQVGTGKAFF; DNA: TGTGCCAGCAGCCAAGTAGGGACAGGTAAAGCTTTCTTT
D: TRBD1; J: TRBJ1-2; size: -; V: TRBV2; CDR3: CASRTGGSGYTF; DNA: TGTGCCAGCAGAACAGGGGGAAGTGGCTACACCTTC
D: -; J: TRBJ1-2; size: -; V: TRBV19; CDR3: CASSIGLGYTF; DNA: TGTGCCAGTAGTATTGGGCTTGGCTACACCTTC
D: TRBD1; J: TRBJ1-2; size: -; V: TRBV5-4; CDR3: CASSTGTGYGYTF; DNA: TGTGCCAGCAGTACCGGGACAGGATATGGCTACACCTTC
D: TRBD1; J: TRBJ2-5; size: -; V: TRBV7-3; CDR3: CASSHQRGRGETQYF; DNA: TGTGCCAGCAGCCACCAGAGGGGGCGCGGAGAGACCCAGTACTTC
D: TRBD2; J: TRBJ2-3; size: -; V: TRBV24-1; CDR3: CATSDLTLPGLAFTDTQYF; DNA: TGTGCCACCAGTGATTTGACGTTACCGGGACTAGCGTTCACAGATACGCAGTATTTT
D: TRBD1; J: TRBJ1-1; size: -; V: TRBV6-5; CDR3: CASTATGGLNTEAFF; DNA: TGTGCCAGCACCGCCACAGGGGGCCTGAACACTGAAGCTTTCTTT
D: -; J: TRBJ2-2; size: -; V: TRBV30; CDR3: CAWSDQVPGELFF; DNA: TGTGCCTGGAGTGACCAGGTGCCCGGGGAGCTGTTTTTT
D: -; J: TRBJ2-2; size: -; V: TRBV5-1; CDR3: CASTLLGANEGELFF; DNA: TGCGCCAGCACCCTTTTGGGGGCGAACGAAGGGGAGCTGTTTTTT
D: -; J: TRBJ1-4; size: -; V: TRBV5-1; CDR3: CASNGGRLGTNEKLFF; DNA: TGCGCCAGCAACGGGGGGCGCCTTGGAACTAATGAAAAACTGTTTTTT
D: -; J: TRBJ1-5; size: -; V: TRBV7-9; CDR3: CATCQDNQPQHF; DNA: TGTGCAACCTGTCAGGACAATCAGCCCCAGCATTTT
D: TRBD1; J: TRBJ2-2; size: once; V: TRBV4-3; CDR3: CASSHPRGMNTGELFF; DNA: TGCGCCAGCAGCCACCCCAGGGGGATGAACACCGGGGAGCTGTTTTTT
D: -; J: TRBJ2-5; size: -; V: TRBV5-4; CDR3: CASSFAPVEETQYF; DNA: TGTGCCAGCAGCTTCGCCCCGGTCGAGGAGACCCAGTACTTC
D: -; J: TRBJ2-5; size: -; V: TRBV27; CDR3: CASRKQGFQETQYF; DNA: TGTGCCAGCAGAAAACAGGGATTCCAAGAGACCCAGTACTTC
D: TRBD1; J: TRBJ2-3; size: -; V: TRBV18; CDR3: CASSPRTGGTDTQYF; DNA: TGTGCCAGCTCACCCCGGACAGGGGGCACAGATACGCAGTATTTT
D: TRBD2; J: TRBJ2-1; size: -; V: TRBV14; CDR3: CASSPATSGHYNEQFF; DNA: TGTGCCAGCAGCCCTGCGACTAGCGGGCATTACAATGAGCAGTTCTTC
D: -; J: TRBJ1-2; size: -; V: TRBV9; CDR3: CASSSLRSEYYGYTF; DNA: TGTGCCAGCAGCTCCTTAAGGTCGGAGTACTATGGCTACACCTTC
D: -; J: TRBJ2-6; size: -; V: TRBV28; CDR3: CASSRAFSGANVLTF; DNA: TGTGCCAGCAGTCGAGCATTCTCTGGGGCCAACGTCCTGACTTTC
D: -; J: TRBJ2-5; size: -; V: TRBV10-3; CDR3: CAISDRGGGAQETQYF; DNA: TGTGCCATCAGTGATAGGGGCGGCGGGGCACAAGAGACCCAGTACTTC
D: -; J: TRBJ1-2; size: -; V: TRBV11-2; CDR3: CASSFQANYGYTF; DNA: TGTGCCAGCAGCTTCCAGGCCAACTATGGCTACACCTTC
D: TRBD1; J: TRBJ1-6; size: medium-sized; V: TRBV6-5; CDR3: CASSPRQGYNSPLHF; DNA: TGTGCCAGCAGTCCTCGACAGGGGTATAATTCACCCCTCCACTTT